This T cell receptor (beta chain) was recorded in a study of a mutant IDH1 vaccine in newly diagnosed glioma. Profiling relied on immunoSEQ multiplex PCR, and the TCRdb table lists in-frame clones only, not all of them. The sample holds roughly 43,000 clones, roughly 82% seen once. This sample's time point: week 47, end of study. Each dose delivered 300 ug of mutant IDH1 20-mer peptide subcutaneously with imiquimod. A word on this clone: What it binds is unknown.

The sequencing used PBMCs, collected from a glioma patient whose treatment included an IDH1 peptide vaccine. The TCR was taken from a man between 18 and 29 years old with glioma. Some clones in this sample may be carry-over from other donors' samples.

CDR3 amino acids: CACDVRQGAGEQYF. The CDR3 DNA is TGTGCCTGCGACGTAAGGCAGGGGGCTGGCGAGCAGTACTTC. The chain is built from TRBV6-6 and TRBJ2-7; 8 positions match TRBD1. Germline V gene lookup returns CDR1 MNHNY and CDR2 SVGAGI (reference sequence). The CDR3 extends over 14 amino acids. After removal of 11 bases from V and 6 bases from J, the junction contained 15 bases not matched to a gene.